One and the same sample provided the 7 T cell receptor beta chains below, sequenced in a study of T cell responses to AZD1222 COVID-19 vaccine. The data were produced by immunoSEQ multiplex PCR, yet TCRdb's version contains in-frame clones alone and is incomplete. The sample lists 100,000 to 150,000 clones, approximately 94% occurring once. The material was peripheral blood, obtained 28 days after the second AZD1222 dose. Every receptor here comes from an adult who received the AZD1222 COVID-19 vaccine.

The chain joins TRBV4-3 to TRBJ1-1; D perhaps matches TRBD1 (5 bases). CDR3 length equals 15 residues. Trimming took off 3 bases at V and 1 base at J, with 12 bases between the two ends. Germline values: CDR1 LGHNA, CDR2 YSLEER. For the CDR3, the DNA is TGCGCCAGCAGCCAGCCCGGGACGGGGAACACTGAAGCTTTCTTT. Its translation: CASSQPGTGNTEAFF.

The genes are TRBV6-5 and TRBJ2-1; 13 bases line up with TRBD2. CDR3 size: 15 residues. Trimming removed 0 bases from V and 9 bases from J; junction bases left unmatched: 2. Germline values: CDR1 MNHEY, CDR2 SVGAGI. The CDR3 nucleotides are TGTGCCAGCAGTTACTCCGGGACTAGCGGGGCTGAGCAGTTCTTC. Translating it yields CASSYSGTSGAEQFF.

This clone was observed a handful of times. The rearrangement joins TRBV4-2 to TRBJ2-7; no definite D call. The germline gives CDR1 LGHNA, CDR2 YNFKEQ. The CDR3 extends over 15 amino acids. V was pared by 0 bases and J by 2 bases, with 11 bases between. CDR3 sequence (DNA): TGTGCCAGCAGCCAAGATCTGGCCGCTACCTACGAGCAGTACTTC. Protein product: CASSQDLAATYEQYF.

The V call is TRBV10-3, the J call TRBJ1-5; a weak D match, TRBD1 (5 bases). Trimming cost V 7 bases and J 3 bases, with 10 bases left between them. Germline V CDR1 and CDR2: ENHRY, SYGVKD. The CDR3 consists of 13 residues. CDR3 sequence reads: CAIMSGLNQPQHF. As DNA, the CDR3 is TGTGCCATCATGTCAGGGCTCAATCAGCCCCAGCATTTT.

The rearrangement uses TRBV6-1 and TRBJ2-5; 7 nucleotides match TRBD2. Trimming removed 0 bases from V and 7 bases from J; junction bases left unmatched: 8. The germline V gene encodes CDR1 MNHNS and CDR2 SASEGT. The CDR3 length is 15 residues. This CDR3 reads CASSEAGGGGGTQYF. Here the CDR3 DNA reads TGTGCCAGCAGTGAAGCCGGTGGAGGCGGGGGGACCCAGTACTTC.

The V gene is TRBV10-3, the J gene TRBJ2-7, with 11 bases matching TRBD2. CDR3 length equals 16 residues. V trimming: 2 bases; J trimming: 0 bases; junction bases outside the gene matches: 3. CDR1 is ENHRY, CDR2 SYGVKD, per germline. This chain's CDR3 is CAISEGTSGSSYEQYF. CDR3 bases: TGTGCCATCAGTGAGGGGACTAGCGGCAGCTCCTACGAGCAGTACTTC.

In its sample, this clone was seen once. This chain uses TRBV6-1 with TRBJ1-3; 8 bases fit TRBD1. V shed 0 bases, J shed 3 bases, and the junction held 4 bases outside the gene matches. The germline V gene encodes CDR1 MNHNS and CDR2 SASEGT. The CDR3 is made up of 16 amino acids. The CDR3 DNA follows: TGTGCCAGCAGTGAAGCAGTAACAGGGGGTGGAAACACCATATATTTT. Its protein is CASSEAVTGGGNTIYF.